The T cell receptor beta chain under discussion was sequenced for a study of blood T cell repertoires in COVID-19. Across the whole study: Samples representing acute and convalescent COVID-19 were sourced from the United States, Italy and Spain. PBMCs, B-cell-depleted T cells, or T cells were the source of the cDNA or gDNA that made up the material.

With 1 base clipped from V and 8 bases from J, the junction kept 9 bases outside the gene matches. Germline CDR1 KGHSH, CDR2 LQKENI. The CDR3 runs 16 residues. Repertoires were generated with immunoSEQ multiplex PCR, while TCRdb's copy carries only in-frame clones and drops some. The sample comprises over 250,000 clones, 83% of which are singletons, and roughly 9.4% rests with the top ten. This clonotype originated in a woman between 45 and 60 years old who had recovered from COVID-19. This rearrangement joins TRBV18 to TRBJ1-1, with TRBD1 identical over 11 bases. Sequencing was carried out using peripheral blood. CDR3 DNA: TGTGCCAGCTCACCACGGACAGGGGGCGCCCCCTGGGAAGCTTTCTTT. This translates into CASSPRTGGAPWEAFF. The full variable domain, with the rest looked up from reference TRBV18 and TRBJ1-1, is NAGVMQNPRHLVRRRGQEARLRCSPMKGHSHVYWYRQLPEEGLKFMVYLQKENIIDESGMPKERFSAEFPKEGPSILRIQQVVRGDSAAYFCASSPRTGGAPWEAFFGQGTRLTVV.